A single sample is the source of the 9 T cell receptor beta chains below, sequenced in a study of T cells expressing NK-cell markers. TCRdb re-called the 5' RACE reads and shows each CDR3 protein once, DNA omitted. The listing records roughly 280,000 distinct CDR3 sequences. Sequenced sample: blood T cells: a sorted CD56 or NKG2C T cell subset, CD4+ or CD8+ T cells, or bulk PBMC T cells (not recorded which). Source of these receptors: a man aged 18 to 35 in good health.

J is TRBJ1-2 and V is TRBV11-2; the TCRdb D gene call, TRBD1, has no DNA to confirm it. Germline CDR1 and CDR2: SGHAT and FQNNGV. This CDR3 spans 15 amino acids. CDR3 amino acids: CASSSLWRGDYGYTF.

The chain links TRBV12-3 or TRBV12-4 to TRBJ2-7; the TCRdb D gene call, TRBD2, has no DNA to confirm it. This CDR3 comprises 14 residues. CDR3 in amino acids: CASSILAGESEQYF.

J is TRBJ2-3 and V is TRBV18; no DNA is available, so the TRBD2 call from TCRdb remains unchecked. The CDR3 sequence is 19 residues long. The germline V gene has CDR1 KGHSH and CDR2 LQKENI. The CDR3 protein is CASSPNAGTSGGITDTQYF.

V gene TRBV12-3 or TRBV12-4 combines with J gene TRBJ2-1; without DNA, the TCRdb call of TRBD1 cannot be checked. This CDR3 contains 12 residues. The CDR3 region is CASSLVGDEQFF.

The chain links TRBV10-3 to TRBJ2-7; the TCRdb D gene call, TRBD1, has no DNA to confirm it. The CDR3 is 15 amino acids. Germline V CDR1 and CDR2: ENHRY, SYGVKD. The CDR3 loop is CAISVKGGGSYEQYF.

The V call is TRBV20-1, the J call TRBJ1-5. The germline gives CDR1 DFQATT, CDR2 SNEGSKA (reference sequence). CDR3 length: 15 amino acids. CDR3 amino acids: CSARGSRQGGKPQHF.

The chain combines TRBV25-1 with TRBJ2-7. Germline V gene sequence: CDR1 MGHDK, CDR2 SYGVNS. The CDR3 has 13 amino acids. This CDR3 reads CASSHGQSYEQYF.

The chain combines TRBV6-9 with TRBJ2-1; TCRdb indicates TRBD1, and absent DNA this call remains unverified. This CDR3 is 17 amino acids long. Germline V gene lookup returns CDR1 MNHGY and CDR2 SVAAGI. This CDR3 reads CASSYGPDRPFYNEQFF.

The chain links TRBV7-2 to TRBJ1-1; with no DNA, the TCRdb D assignment of TRBD1 cannot be verified. The CDR3 spans 15 residues. From germline, CDR1 is SGHTA and CDR2 FQGNSA. CDR3: CASSLTTGSSTEAFF. The full variable domain, in which reference TRBV7-2 and TRBJ1-1 provide the parts outside the CDR3, is GAGVSQSPSNKVTEKGKDVELRCDPISGHTALYWYRQSLGQGLEFLIYFQGNSAPDKSGLPSDRFSAERTGGSVSTLTIQRTQQEDSAVYLCASSLTTGSSTEAFFGQGTRLTVV.